Sequencing of this TCR beta chain was carried out in a study of vaccination effects on CD4 cells after COVID-19. Of note for this clone: The antigen is not known.

In the ViraFEST assay, antigen-specific CD4+ clonotypes were identified by expansion after peptide-pool stimulation. A roughly ten-day culture period preceded the isolation of CD4+ T cells. Participants got two doses of BNT162b2 or mRNA-1273 vaccine. Nucleocapsid antibody tests were negative, and the vaccine recipients had no prior SARS-CoV-2 infection. Supplemented with roughly 9.6 IU/ml IL-2 and about 10 ug/ml peptides, two million PBMC per well were kept in culture. Half-medium changes using IL-2 medium occurred on days 3 and 7. TCRdb keeps only in-frame clones here, not all; method: immunoSEQ multiplex PCR. The top ten clones hold 5.8% of a sample with over 25,000 clones, 65% to 90% of them seen once. This TCR came from a human donor who received a COVID-19 vaccine. Some clones in this sample may be carry-over from other donors' samples. This specimen consisted of CD4+ T cells from PBMCs cultured with SARS-CoV-2 spike peptides, obtained after COVID-19 vaccination.

The CDR3 DNA follows: TGTGCCAGTAGACGACTAGCCGGGGAGACCCAGTACTTC. This sequence encodes CASRRLAGETQYF. The chain links TRBV6-5 to TRBJ2-5; 7 bases agree with TRBD2. Germline V gene data show CDR1 as MNHEY and CDR2 as SVGAGI. V shed 9 bases, J shed 5 bases, and the junction held 9 bases outside the gene matches. The CDR3 contains 13 residues.